The 11 T cell receptor beta chains given below trace back to one sample, sequenced in a study of identical twins. TCRdb re-analysed the 5' RACE reads in MiXCR, keeping a single row per CDR3 protein. The sample shows 750,000 to 950,000 distinct CDR3 sequences, roughly an eighth of them seen only once. Another study also made use of these data, one on yellow fever vaccine responses in identical twins.

Sequenced material: PBMCs. The receptors stem from a young woman in good health.

The table lists this clonotype with a few counts. This chain uses TRBV28 with TRBJ2-5; possibly TRBD2 for D (5 bases). Germline V CDR1 and CDR2: MDHEN, SYDVKM. With 5 bases removed from V and 5 bases from J, the gap between germline ends came to 21 bases. The CDR3 contains 16 residues. CDR3 in amino acids: CASSPLGRTLTETQYF. CDR3 coding DNA: TGTGCCAGCAGTCCCCTAGGCAGGACTCTAACGGAGACCCAGTACTTC.

This clonotype was detected a few times. V gene TRBV15 combines with J gene TRBJ1-4; D call uncertain. V shed 0 bases and J shed 3 bases, with 11 bases lying between them. The CDR3 loop spans 16 amino acids. The V gene's germline CDR1 is LNHNV and CDR2 YYDKDF (reference sequence). CDR3 bases: TGTGCCACCAGCAGAGATCTCGAGGGTGCTAATGAAAAACTGTTTTTT. Amino acid sequence: CATSRDLEGANEKLFF.

This sequence joins TRBV2 and TRBJ2-3; D uncertain. Trimming removed 6 bases from V and 4 bases from J, with 11 bases in between. CDR3 length: 13 amino acids. From germline, CDR1 is SNHLY and CDR2 FYNNEI. This chain's CDR3 is CASREPGPDTQYF. In DNA form, the CDR3 reads TGTGCCAGCAGAGAACCCGGGCCAGATACGCAGTATTTT. Drawing the rest from reference TRBV2 and TRBJ2-3, the complete variable domain is EPEVTQTPSHQVTQMGQEVILRCVPISNHLYFYWYRQILGQKVEFLVSFYNNEISEKSEIFDDQFSVERPDGSNFTLKIRSTKLEDSAMYFCASREPGPDTQYFGPGTRLTVL.

The chain has TRBV10-1 and TRBJ2-1; 15 nucleotides line up with TRBD2. This CDR3 spans 15 amino acids. Germline-derived CDR1 and CDR2 are WNHNN and SYGVQD (reference sequence). V shed 10 bases and J 7 bases; nucleotides not matched to a gene: 8. Here the CDR3 reads CATAEGTSGRNEQFF. The CDR3 nucleotides are TGCGCCACCGCAGAGGGGACTAGCGGGAGGAATGAGCAGTTCTTC.

This clonotype was recorded a few times. V is TRBV24-1 and J is TRBJ2-1; 7 nucleotides agree with TRBD2. Germline loops: CDR1 KGHDR, CDR2 SFDVKD. V was clipped by 5 bases and J by 6 bases; unmatched bases: 12. This CDR3 contains 16 residues. The CDR3 DNA reads TGTGCCACCAGTGCCCTGGGGGGGAGGGATTTCAATGAGCAGTTCTTC. Translated, it gives CATSALGGRDFNEQFF.

This sequence joins TRBV19 and TRBJ1-1; tentative D call: TRBD1 (5 bases). V lost 3 bases to trimming and J lost 4 bases, with 12 bases between them. The CDR3 totals 14 residues. CDR1 is LNHDA and CDR2 is SQIVND in the germline V gene (reference sequence). CDR3 protein: CASSIGLTATEAFF. CDR3 coding DNA: TGTGCCAGTAGTATTGGCCTGACAGCCACTGAAGCTTTCTTT.

This clonotype was found a few times. The chain carries TRBV28 and TRBJ2-6; D remains unclear. The CDR3 covers 14 residues. CDR1 is MDHEN and CDR2 is SYDVKM in the germline V gene. Between the trimmed V and J ends, which lost 2 bases and 2 bases, there was a span of 4 bases. The CDR3 loop is CASSLQAGANVLTF. CDR3 sequence (DNA): TGTGCCAGCAGTTTACAGGCTGGGGCCAACGTCCTGACTTTC. The variable domain in full, completed from reference TRBV28 and TRBJ2-6, reads DVKVTQSSRYLVKRTGEKVFLECVQDMDHENMFWYRQDPGLGLRLIYFSYDVKMKEKGDIPEGYSVSREKKERFSLILESASTNQTSMYLCASSLQAGANVLTFGAGSRLTVL.

This clonotype came up a few times. The rearrangement uses TRBV4-2 and TRBJ2-2, with D perhaps assigned TRBD1 or TRBD2 (5 bases each). CDR3 size: 17 residues. The ends were cut back, 4 bases at V and 4 bases at J, with 19 bases in the middle. Germline V gives CDR1 LGHNA, CDR2 YNFKEQ. The CDR3 DNA is TGTGCCAGCAGCCGGCAATCCGGGACGGGGCTCACCGGGGAGCTGTTTTTT. Its protein is CASSRQSGTGLTGELFF.

This chain uses TRBV28 with TRBJ2-3, with D perhaps given as TRBD1 or TRBD2 (5 bases each). V was shortened by 5 bases and J by 6 bases, with 12 bases between the two germline ends. The CDR3 sequence is 13 residues long. Per the germline V gene, CDR1 is MDHEN and CDR2 is SYDVKM. The CDR3 loop reads CASSGNGADTQYF. The CDR3 nucleotides are TGTGCCAGCAGTGGTAACGGGGCCGATACGCAGTATTTT. Full variable domain (remainder filled in from reference TRBV28 and TRBJ2-3): DVKVTQSSRYLVKRTGEKVFLECVQDMDHENMFWYRQDPGLGLRLIYFSYDVKMKEKGDIPEGYSVSREKKERFSLILESASTNQTSMYLCASSGNGADTQYFGPGTRLTVL.

In its sample, this clonotype was seen a few times. The CDR3 coding sequence is TGCGCCAGCAGCTTGGTAGCGGCTAGTAAAGACACGCAGTATTTT. This gives the protein CASSLVAASKDTQYF. This sequence joins TRBV5-1 and TRBJ2-3, with TRBD2 as a possible D gene (6 bases). The CDR3 loop spans 15 amino acids. Germline CDR1 SGHRS, CDR2 YFSETQ. V dropped 0 bases and J dropped 9 bases, with 17 bases sitting between them.

The V call is TRBV6-1, the J call TRBJ2-2; the D call may be TRBD1 or TRBD2 (5 bases each). From germline, CDR1 is MNHNS and CDR2 SASEGT. The CDR3 covers 17 residues. With 0 bases removed from V and 4 bases from J, the gap between germline ends came to 15 bases. In nucleotides, the CDR3 is TGTGCCAGCAGTGAAGCGGGACCGACCACGGTCACCGGGGAGCTGTTTTTT. Its protein is CASSEAGPTTVTGELFF.